A selection of T cell receptor beta chains follows, all from one sample in a study of CD8+CD57+ T cells in acquired aplastic anemia. A single record per CDR3 protein comes from TCRdb applying MiXCR to the reads. The sample holds roughly 200,000 distinct CDR3 sequences, 63% seen once. Sequencing was carried out using sorted CD4+, CD8+, or CD8+CD57+ T cells (not recorded which) from PBMCs. All receptors derive from a human donor with aplastic anemia. The CDR3 runs from the conserved cysteine through the conserved F or W. D genes are given only for firm matches. Where a row states a size, it is once, few, many or the class of an expanded clone; other rows omit it.

j_gene: TRBJ2-7
v_gene: TRBV5-1
abundance: NA
d_gene: TRBD2
CDR3nt: TGCGCCAGCAGCGACGGGAGGGGCTACGAGCAGTACTTC
CDR3aa: CASSDGRGYEQYF

j_gene: TRBJ2-1
v_gene: TRBV5-1
abundance: NA
d_gene: TRBD1
CDR3nt: TGTGCCAGCACCCCTACACCGGGACAGGGAGTAAATGAGCAGTTCTTC
CDR3aa: CASTPTPGQGVNEQFF

j_gene: TRBJ1-5
v_gene: TRBV7-9
abundance: NA
d_gene: NA
CDR3nt: TGTGCCAGCAGCCCAGGGAAAAGGGGAGCCGCTCAGCCCCAGCATTTT
CDR3aa: CASSPGKRGAAQPQHF

j_gene: TRBJ2-1
v_gene: TRBV9
abundance: few
d_gene: NA
CDR3nt: TGTGCCAGCAGCGTAGAAGTGGGTACCTCCTACAATGAGCAGTTCTTC
CDR3aa: CASSVEVGTSYNEQFF

j_gene: TRBJ2-3
v_gene: TRBV5-6
abundance: NA
d_gene: NA
CDR3nt: TGTGCCAGCAGCTTAGATGGGGGTACGCAGTATTTT
CDR3aa: CASSLDGGTQYF

j_gene: TRBJ2-7
v_gene: TRBV24-1
abundance: NA
d_gene: NA
CDR3nt: TGTGCCACCAGTGAACAAGGGGGAGACTACGAGCAGTACTTC
CDR3aa: CATSEQGGDYEQYF

j_gene: TRBJ1-1
v_gene: TRBV2
abundance: NA
d_gene: NA
CDR3nt: TGTGCCAGCAGTGGCCGGGGCCCTGAAGCTTTCTTT
CDR3aa: CASSGRGPEAFF

j_gene: TRBJ2-7
v_gene: TRBV14
abundance: many
d_gene: NA
CDR3nt: TGTGCCAGCAGCCAAGAAGTTGGGCTCCCCGGCAGGGTCCACGAGCAGTACTTC
CDR3aa: CASSQEVGLPGRVHEQYF

j_gene: TRBJ2-1
v_gene: TRBV7-6
abundance: NA
d_gene: NA
CDR3nt: TGTGCCAGCAGCTTAGGTCCAGCCACACACAATGAGCAGTTCTTC
CDR3aa: CASSLGPATHNEQFF

j_gene: TRBJ1-4
v_gene: TRBV20-1
abundance: NA
d_gene: TRBD1
CDR3nt: TGCAGTGCTAGACCCGGGACAGCTAATGAAAAACTGTTTTTT
CDR3aa: CSARPGTANEKLFF

j_gene: TRBJ2-5
v_gene: TRBV7-2
abundance: NA
d_gene: NA
CDR3nt: TGTGCCAGCAGCTTATCCGGGACTGCGACCCAGTACTTC
CDR3aa: CASSLSGTATQYF

j_gene: TRBJ2-6
v_gene: TRBV11-2
abundance: few
d_gene: NA
CDR3nt: TGTGCCAGCAGCCTTTCCTACTCTGGGGCCAACGTCCTGACTTTC
CDR3aa: CASSLSYSGANVLTF

j_gene: TRBJ2-7
v_gene: TRBV2
abundance: NA
d_gene: TRBD1
CDR3nt: TGTGCCAGCAGTGCTACCCGGGGACAGGGGTTTTCCTACGAGCAGTACTTC
CDR3aa: CASSATRGQGFSYEQYF

j_gene: TRBJ1-1
v_gene: TRBV10-2
abundance: many
d_gene: NA
CDR3nt: TGCGCCAGCAGTGAGTCGAGAGGGTTGGGTGAAGCTTTCTTT
CDR3aa: CASSESRGLGEAFF

j_gene: TRBJ2-1
v_gene: TRBV4-1
abundance: many
d_gene: NA
CDR3nt: TGCGCCAGCAGCCAAGATAGCAGGTACAATGAGCAGTTCTTC
CDR3aa: CASSQDSRYNEQFF

j_gene: TRBJ2-2
v_gene: TRBV5-1
abundance: NA
d_gene: NA
CDR3nt: TGCGCCAGCAGCTCCGAACAGGGTCCCGGGGAGCTGTTTTTT
CDR3aa: CASSSEQGPGELFF

j_gene: TRBJ1-1
v_gene: TRBV29-1
abundance: once
d_gene: NA
CDR3nt: TGCAGCGTTGATGGCACGAACACTGAAGCTTTCTTT
CDR3aa: CSVDGTNTEAFF

j_gene: TRBJ1-1
v_gene: TRBV7-2
abundance: many
d_gene: NA
CDR3nt: TGTGCCAGCAGCTTTTTACAAGCTTTCTTT
CDR3aa: CASSFLQAFF

j_gene: TRBJ2-1
v_gene: TRBV29-1
abundance: NA
d_gene: TRBD2
CDR3nt: TGCAGCGTTGTTTACTCGGGGGGGAATGAGCAGTTCTTC
CDR3aa: CSVVYSGGNEQFF

j_gene: TRBJ2-7
v_gene: TRBV20-1
abundance: once
d_gene: TRBD1
CDR3nt: TGCAGTGCTCCCAGCCGGGACAGGGACTACGAGCAGTACTTC
CDR3aa: CSAPSRDRDYEQYF

j_gene: TRBJ1-5
v_gene: TRBV15
abundance: few
d_gene: NA
CDR3nt: TGTGCCACCAGCCTAGAATATAGCAATCAGCCCCAGCATTTT
CDR3aa: CATSLEYSNQPQHF

j_gene: TRBJ2-7
v_gene: TRBV9
abundance: many
d_gene: TRBD1
CDR3nt: TGTGCCAGCAGCGTACAGGGGGCCGACTACGAGCAGTACTTC
CDR3aa: CASSVQGADYEQYF

j_gene: TRBJ2-5
v_gene: TRBV2
abundance: NA
d_gene: NA
CDR3nt: TGTGCCAGCAGAGACAGTATTGATCAAGAGACCCAGTACTTC
CDR3aa: CASRDSIDQETQYF

j_gene: TRBJ2-3
v_gene: TRBV4-2
abundance: many
d_gene: TRBD2
CDR3nt: TGTGCCAGCAGCCAAGTGGGGGGGGACACAGATACGCAGTATTTT
CDR3aa: CASSQVGGDTDTQYF

j_gene: TRBJ1-2
v_gene: TRBV7-9
abundance: NA
d_gene: TRBD1
CDR3nt: TGTGCCAGCAGCTTAGGCGACAGGGTCGGCTATGGCTACACCTTC
CDR3aa: CASSLGDRVGYGYTF

j_gene: TRBJ2-7
v_gene: TRBV7-2
abundance: NA
d_gene: NA
CDR3nt: TGCGCCAGCAGCTTAGGGCGGGGCCGCTCCTACGGGCAGTACTTC
CDR3aa: CASSLGRGRSYGQYF

j_gene: TRBJ2-5
v_gene: TRBV2
abundance: NA
d_gene: NA
CDR3nt: TGTGCCAGCATTTGGCAAATCCAAGAGACCCAGTACTTC
CDR3aa: CASIWQIQETQYF

j_gene: TRBJ1-5
v_gene: TRBV7-8
abundance: NA
d_gene: NA
CDR3nt: TGTGCCAGCAGCTTAGAGAGGGTGCCCCAGCATTTT
CDR3aa: CASSLERVPQHF

j_gene: TRBJ2-2
v_gene: TRBV24-1
abundance: NA
d_gene: NA
CDR3nt: TGTGCCACCAGTGACCCAACGAAGGACCTGAACACCGGGGAGCTGTTTTTT
CDR3aa: CATSDPTKDLNTGELFF

j_gene: TRBJ2-7
v_gene: TRBV2
abundance: NA
d_gene: TRBD2
CDR3nt: TGTGCCAGCAGTGAGAGGACTAGCGTTCGAATATACGAGCAGTACTTC
CDR3aa: CASSERTSVRIYEQYF

j_gene: TRBJ2-7
v_gene: TRBV29-1
abundance: many
d_gene: NA
CDR3nt: TGCAGCTTCACCCTGGGAGGTTACGAGCAGTACTTC
CDR3aa: CSFTLGGYEQYF

j_gene: TRBJ2-3
v_gene: TRBV29-1
abundance: NA
d_gene: NA
CDR3nt: TGCAGCGTTGAAGAAACCAGCATAGATACGCAGTATTTT
CDR3aa: CSVEETSIDTQYF

j_gene: TRBJ2-1
v_gene: TRBV2
abundance: NA
d_gene: NA
CDR3nt: TGTGCCAGCAGTGAAGAAGGAAGTGGTGAGCAGTTCTTC
CDR3aa: CASSEEGSGEQFF

j_gene: TRBJ1-2
v_gene: TRBV10-3
abundance: NA
d_gene: TRBD1
CDR3nt: TGTGCCATCACCCAGGGGGGGAACTATGGCTACACCTTC
CDR3aa: CAITQGGNYGYTF

j_gene: TRBJ1-6
v_gene: TRBV2
abundance: NA
d_gene: NA
CDR3nt: TGTGCCAGCAGGGTTCAGAGCTCCTATAATTCACCCCTCCACTTT
CDR3aa: CASRVQSSYNSPLHF

j_gene: TRBJ1-5
v_gene: TRBV5-4
abundance: NA
d_gene: TRBD1
CDR3nt: TGTGCCAGCAGCATTTCCGGGACAGGGGGGAGTCAGCCCCAGCATTTT
CDR3aa: CASSISGTGGSQPQHF

j_gene: TRBJ1-1
v_gene: TRBV20-1
abundance: NA
d_gene: NA
CDR3nt: TGCAGTGCGCTGGGACTAGCGGGGGACACTGAAGCTTTCTTT
CDR3aa: CSALGLAGDTEAFF

j_gene: TRBJ2-7
v_gene: TRBV15
abundance: once
d_gene: NA
CDR3nt: TGTGCCACCAGCAGAGATAAGGGACGTCCTTACGAGCAGTACTTC
CDR3aa: CATSRDKGRPYEQYF

j_gene: TRBJ1-4
v_gene: TRBV24-1
abundance: NA
d_gene: NA
CDR3nt: TGTGCCACCAGTGGAATCTCTAATGAAAAACTGTTTTTT
CDR3aa: CATSGISNEKLFF

j_gene: TRBJ2-7
v_gene: TRBV5-1
abundance: NA
d_gene: NA
CDR3nt: TGCGCCAGCAGTCGAACGGGGGCCTCCTACGAGCAGTACTTC
CDR3aa: CASSRTGASYEQYF

j_gene: TRBJ1-1
v_gene: TRBV6-6
abundance: many
d_gene: NA
CDR3nt: TGTGCCAGCAGCCCCAGACAAAGACGTATGAACACTGAAGCTTTCTTT
CDR3aa: CASSPRQRRMNTEAFF

j_gene: TRBJ1-1
v_gene: TRBV6-6
abundance: NA
d_gene: NA
CDR3nt: TGTGCCAGCAGTTACAGGGACGGCGTAGAAGCTTTCTTT
CDR3aa: CASSYRDGVEAFF

j_gene: TRBJ1-6
v_gene: TRBV6-4
abundance: NA
d_gene: TRBD1
CDR3nt: TGTGCCAGCAGTGAAGATGGGACAGATGATTCACCCCTCCACTTT
CDR3aa: CASSEDGTDDSPLHF

j_gene: TRBJ1-1
v_gene: TRBV7-9
abundance: NA
d_gene: NA
CDR3nt: TGTGCCAGCAGCTCCGCCTCAGGGAACACTGAAGCTTTCTTT
CDR3aa: CASSSASGNTEAFF

j_gene: TRBJ2-1
v_gene: TRBV29-1
abundance: NA
d_gene: NA
CDR3nt: TGCAGCGTGCGGGGAGGGGGGGACAATGGGCAGCTCTTC
CDR3aa: CSVRGGGDNGQLF

j_gene: TRBJ1-5
v_gene: TRBV4-1
abundance: many
d_gene: TRBD1
CDR3nt: TGCGCCAGCCGGGTGGTACAGGGGGGCAATCAGCCCCAGCATTTT
CDR3aa: CASRVVQGGNQPQHF

j_gene: TRBJ2-5
v_gene: TRBV20-1
abundance: NA
d_gene: NA
CDR3nt: TGCAGTGCTAGTGTGGAGACCCAGTACTTC
CDR3aa: CSASVETQYF